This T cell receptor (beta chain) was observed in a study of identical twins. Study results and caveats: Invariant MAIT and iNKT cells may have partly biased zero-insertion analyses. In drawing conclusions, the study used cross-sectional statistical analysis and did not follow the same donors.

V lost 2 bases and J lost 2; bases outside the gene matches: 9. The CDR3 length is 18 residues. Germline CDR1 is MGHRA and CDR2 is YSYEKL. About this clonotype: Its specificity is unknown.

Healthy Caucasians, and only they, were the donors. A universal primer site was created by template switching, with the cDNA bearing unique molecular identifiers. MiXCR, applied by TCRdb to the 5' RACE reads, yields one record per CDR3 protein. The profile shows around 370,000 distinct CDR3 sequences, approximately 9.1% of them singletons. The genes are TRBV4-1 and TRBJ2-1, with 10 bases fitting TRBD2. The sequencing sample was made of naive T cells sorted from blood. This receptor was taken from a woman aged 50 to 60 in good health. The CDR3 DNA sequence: TGCGCCAGCAGCCAACCAATTGGACTAGCGGCCCCCTACAATGAGCAGTTCTTC. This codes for CASSQPIGLAAPYNEQFF.